The T cell receptor (beta chain) under discussion was sequenced for a study of OX40 agonist ivuxolimab in advanced cancers. Across the study: At doses from 0.01 to 10 mg/kg, patients were given intravenous ivuxolimab every 2 weeks. Cohort: more than 75% men, mean age approximately 66, aged about 20 to 80.

The V gene's germline CDR1 is SGHAT and CDR2 FQNNGV. There are 15 residues in the CDR3. Trimming removed 3 bases from V and 6 bases from J; junction bases left unmatched: 9. Autoimmune disease history or systemic immunosuppression meant exclusion. The investigators sampled blood at baseline, at cycle 4 day 1, and at cycle 7 day 1. Clones were sequenced by immunoSEQ multiplex PCR, and TCRdb holds only the in-frame ones, with some missing. The sample carries 50,000 to 70,000 clones, around 93% recorded once. The sample here was CD4+ or CD8+ T cells sorted from blood, taken in a trial of the OX40 agonist ivuxolimab. This chain joins TRBV11-2 and TRBJ2-7, with 9 bases aligning to TRBD2. The TCR sequence derives from an adult with an advanced solid tumor such as melanoma, head and neck, liver or kidney cancer. CDR3 in DNA: TGTGCCAGCAGCTTCAGCGGGGGGTTTGTTGGCGAGCAGTACTTC. This gives the protein CASSFSGGFVGEQYF.